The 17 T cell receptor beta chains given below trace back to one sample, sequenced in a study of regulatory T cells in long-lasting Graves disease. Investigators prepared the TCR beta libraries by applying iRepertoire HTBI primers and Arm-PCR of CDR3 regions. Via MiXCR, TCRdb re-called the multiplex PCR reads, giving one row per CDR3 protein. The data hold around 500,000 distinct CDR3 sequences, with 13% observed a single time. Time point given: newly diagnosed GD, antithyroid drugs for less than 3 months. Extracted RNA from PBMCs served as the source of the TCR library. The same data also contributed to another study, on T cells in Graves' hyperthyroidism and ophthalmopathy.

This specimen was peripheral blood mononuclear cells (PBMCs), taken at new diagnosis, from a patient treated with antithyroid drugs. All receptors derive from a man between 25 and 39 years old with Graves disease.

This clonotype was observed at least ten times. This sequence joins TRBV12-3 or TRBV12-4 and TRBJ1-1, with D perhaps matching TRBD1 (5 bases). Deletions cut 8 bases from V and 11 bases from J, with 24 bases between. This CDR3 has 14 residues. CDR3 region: CASGENRGRPRAFF. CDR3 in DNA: TGTGCCAGCGGGGAAAATAGGGGACGACCGCGGGCTTTCTTT.

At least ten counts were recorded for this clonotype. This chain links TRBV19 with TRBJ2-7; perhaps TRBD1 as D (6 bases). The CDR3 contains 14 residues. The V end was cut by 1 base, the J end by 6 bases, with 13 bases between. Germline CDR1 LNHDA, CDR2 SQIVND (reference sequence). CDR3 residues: CASSIAGEISEQYF. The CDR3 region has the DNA TGTGCCAGTAGTATAGCAGGGGAGATTTCCGAGCAGTACTTC.

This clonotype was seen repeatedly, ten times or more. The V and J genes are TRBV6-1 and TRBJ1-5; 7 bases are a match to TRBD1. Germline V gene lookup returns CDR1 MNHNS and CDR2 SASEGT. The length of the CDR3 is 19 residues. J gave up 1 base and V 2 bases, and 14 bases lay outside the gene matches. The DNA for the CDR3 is TGTGCCAGCAGTGAACGAAGAGGGGGCGCCTTGGGGAGCAATCAGCCCCAGCATTTT. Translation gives CASSERRGGALGSNQPQHF.

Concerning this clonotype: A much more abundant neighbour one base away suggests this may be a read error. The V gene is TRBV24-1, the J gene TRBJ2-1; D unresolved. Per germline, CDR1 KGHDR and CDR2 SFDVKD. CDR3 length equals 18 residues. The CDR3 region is CATSEPRPDLVKYNERFF. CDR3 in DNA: TGTGCCACCAGTGAACCGCGGCCGGACCTGGTTAAGTACAATGAGCGGTTCTTC.

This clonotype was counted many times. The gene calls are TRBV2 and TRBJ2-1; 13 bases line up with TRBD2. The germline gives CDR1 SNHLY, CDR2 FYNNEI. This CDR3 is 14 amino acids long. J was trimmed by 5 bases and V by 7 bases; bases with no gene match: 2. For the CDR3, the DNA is TGTGCCAGCACCGGACTAGCGGGAGACAATGAGCAGTTCTTC. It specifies CASTGLAGDNEQFF.

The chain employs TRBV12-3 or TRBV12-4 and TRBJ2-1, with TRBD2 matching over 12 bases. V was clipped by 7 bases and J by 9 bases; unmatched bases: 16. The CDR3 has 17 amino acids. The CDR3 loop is CASTLRTSGVTGSEQFF. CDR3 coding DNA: TGTGCCAGCACCCTGCGGACTAGCGGGGTTACCGGAAGTGAGCAGTTCTTC.

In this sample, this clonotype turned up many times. The CDR3, as DNA: TGTGCCAGCAGTTTACGTTACCAAGGAGGCAATGAGCAGTTCTTC. Residues: CASSLRYQGGNEQFF. J is TRBJ2-1 and V is TRBV12-3 or TRBV12-4; D might be TRBD2 (5 bases). CDR3 size: 15 residues. V was pared by 2 bases and J by 6 bases, with 14 bases between.

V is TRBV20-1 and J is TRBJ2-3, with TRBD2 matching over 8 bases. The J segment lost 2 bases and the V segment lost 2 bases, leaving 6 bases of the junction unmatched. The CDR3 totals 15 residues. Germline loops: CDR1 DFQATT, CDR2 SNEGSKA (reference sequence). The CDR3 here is CSARSLAGPTDTQYF. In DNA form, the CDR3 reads TGCAGTGCTAGATCTCTAGCGGGCCCCACAGATACGCAGTATTTT.

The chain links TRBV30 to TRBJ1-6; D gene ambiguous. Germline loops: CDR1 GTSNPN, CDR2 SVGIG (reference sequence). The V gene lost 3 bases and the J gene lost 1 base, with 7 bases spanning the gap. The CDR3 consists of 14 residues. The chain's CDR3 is CAWRVGSYNSPLHF. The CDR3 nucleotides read TGTGCCTGGAGGGTCGGGTCCTATAATTCACCCCTCCACTTT.

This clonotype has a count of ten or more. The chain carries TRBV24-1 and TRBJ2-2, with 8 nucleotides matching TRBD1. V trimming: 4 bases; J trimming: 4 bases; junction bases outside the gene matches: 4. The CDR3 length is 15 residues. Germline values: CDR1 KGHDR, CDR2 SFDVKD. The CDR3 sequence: CATSEPGQGTGELFF. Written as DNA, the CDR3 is TGTGCCACCAGTGAGCCCGGACAGGGCACCGGGGAGCTGTTTTTT.

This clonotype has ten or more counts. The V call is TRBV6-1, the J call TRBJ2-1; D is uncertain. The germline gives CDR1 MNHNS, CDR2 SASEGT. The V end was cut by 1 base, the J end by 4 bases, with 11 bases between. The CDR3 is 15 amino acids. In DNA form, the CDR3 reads TGTGCCAGCAGTGAAGGGAGACTGGATTACAATGAGCAGTTCTTC. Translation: CASSEGRLDYNEQFF.

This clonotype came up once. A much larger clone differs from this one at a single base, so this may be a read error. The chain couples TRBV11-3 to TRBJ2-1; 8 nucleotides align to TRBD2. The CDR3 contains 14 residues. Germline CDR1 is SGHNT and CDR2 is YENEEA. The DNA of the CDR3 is TGTACCAGCAGCTTAGATCCGGGCGCGGGAGGGCAGTTCTTC. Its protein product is CTSSLDPGAGGQFF.

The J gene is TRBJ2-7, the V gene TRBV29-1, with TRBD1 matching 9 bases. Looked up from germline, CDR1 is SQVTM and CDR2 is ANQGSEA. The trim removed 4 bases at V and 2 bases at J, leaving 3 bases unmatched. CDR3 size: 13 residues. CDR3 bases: TGCAGCGTTGGAACAGGGGGCCCCTACGAGCAGTACTTC. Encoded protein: CSVGTGGPYEQYF.

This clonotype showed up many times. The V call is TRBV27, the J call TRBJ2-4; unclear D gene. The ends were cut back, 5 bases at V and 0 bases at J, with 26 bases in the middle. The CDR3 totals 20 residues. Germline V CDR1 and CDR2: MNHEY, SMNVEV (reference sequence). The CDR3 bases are TGTGCCAGCAGTCCTTCTACCAACGACCTTCCTGTCTTAGCCAAAAACATTCAGTACTTC. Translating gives CASSPSTNDLPVLAKNIQYF.

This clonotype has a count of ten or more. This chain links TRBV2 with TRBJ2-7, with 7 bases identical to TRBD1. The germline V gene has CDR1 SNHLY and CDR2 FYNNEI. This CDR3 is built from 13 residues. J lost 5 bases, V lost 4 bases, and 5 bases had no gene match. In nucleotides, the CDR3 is TGTGCCAGCAGTGGCAGGGGGAGCAACGAGCAGTACTTC. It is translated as CASSGRGSNEQYF. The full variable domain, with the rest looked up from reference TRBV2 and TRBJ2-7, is EPEVTQTPSHQVTQMGQEVILRCVPISNHLYFYWYRQILGQKVEFLVSFYNNEISEKSEIFDDQFSVERPDGSNFTLKIRSTKLEDSAMYFCASSGRGSNEQYFGPGTRLTVT.

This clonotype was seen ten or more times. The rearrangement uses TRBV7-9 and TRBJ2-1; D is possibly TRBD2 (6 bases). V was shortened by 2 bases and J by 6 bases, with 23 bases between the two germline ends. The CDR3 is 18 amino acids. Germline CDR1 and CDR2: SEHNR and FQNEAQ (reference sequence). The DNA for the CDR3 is TGTGCCAGCAGCTTATTTCGGTTTGGGGGGAGAAACCGCAATGAGCAGTTCTTC. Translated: CASSLFRFGGRNRNEQFF.

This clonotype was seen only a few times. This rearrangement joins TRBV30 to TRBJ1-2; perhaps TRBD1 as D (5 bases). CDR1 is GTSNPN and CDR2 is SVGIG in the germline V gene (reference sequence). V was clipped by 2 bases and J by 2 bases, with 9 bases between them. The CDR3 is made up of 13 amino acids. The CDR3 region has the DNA TGTGCCTGGAGTCAGACAGACAACTATGGCTACACCTTC. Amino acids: CAWSQTDNYGYTF.